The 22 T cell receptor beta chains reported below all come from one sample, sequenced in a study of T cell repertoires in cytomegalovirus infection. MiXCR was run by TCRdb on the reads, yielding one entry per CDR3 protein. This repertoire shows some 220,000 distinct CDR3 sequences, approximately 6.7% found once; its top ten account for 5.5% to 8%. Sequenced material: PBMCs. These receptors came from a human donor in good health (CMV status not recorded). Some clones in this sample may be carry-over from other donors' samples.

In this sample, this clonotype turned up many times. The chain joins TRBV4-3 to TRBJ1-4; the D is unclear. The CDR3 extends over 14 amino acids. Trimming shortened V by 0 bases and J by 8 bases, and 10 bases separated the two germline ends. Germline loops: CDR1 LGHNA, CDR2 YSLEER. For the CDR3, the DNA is TGCGCCAGCAGCCAAGAATTTAGTGGAGAAAAACTGTTTTTT. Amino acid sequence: CASSQEFSGEKLFF.

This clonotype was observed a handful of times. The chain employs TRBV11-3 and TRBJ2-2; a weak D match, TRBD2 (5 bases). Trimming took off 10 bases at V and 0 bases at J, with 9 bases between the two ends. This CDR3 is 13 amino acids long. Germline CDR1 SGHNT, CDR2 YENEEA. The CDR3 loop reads CATGVSNTGELFF. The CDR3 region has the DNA TGTGCCACCGGGGTTTCGAACACCGGGGAGCTGTTTTTT.

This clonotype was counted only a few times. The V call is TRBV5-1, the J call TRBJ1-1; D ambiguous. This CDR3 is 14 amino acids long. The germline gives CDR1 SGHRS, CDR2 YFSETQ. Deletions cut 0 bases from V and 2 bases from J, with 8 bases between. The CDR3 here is CASSLAPSNTEAFF. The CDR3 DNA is TGCGCCAGCAGCTTGGCCCCAAGTAACACTGAAGCTTTCTTT.

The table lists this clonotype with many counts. CDR3: CATSRDLGMAVEAFF. The CDR3 DNA sequence: TGTGCCACCAGCAGAGATTTGGGGATGGCGGTTGAAGCTTTCTTT. This chain connects TRBV15 to TRBJ1-1; D remains ambiguous. V dropped 0 bases and J dropped 7 bases, with 15 bases sitting between them. Germline V CDR1 and CDR2: LNHNV, YYDKDF (reference sequence). The CDR3 is 15 amino acids.

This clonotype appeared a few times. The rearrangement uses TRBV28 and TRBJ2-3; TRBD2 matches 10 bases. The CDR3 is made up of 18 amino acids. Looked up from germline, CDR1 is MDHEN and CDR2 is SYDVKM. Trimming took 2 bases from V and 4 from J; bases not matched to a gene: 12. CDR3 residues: CASSLTSGARKSPDTQYF. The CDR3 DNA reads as TGTGCCAGCAGTTTAACTAGCGGGGCCCGCAAAAGCCCAGATACGCAGTATTTT.

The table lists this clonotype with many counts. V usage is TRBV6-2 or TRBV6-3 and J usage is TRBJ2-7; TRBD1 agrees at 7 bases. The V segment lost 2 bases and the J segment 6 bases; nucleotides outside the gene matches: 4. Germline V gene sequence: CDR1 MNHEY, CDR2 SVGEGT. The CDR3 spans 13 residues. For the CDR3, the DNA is TGTGCCAGCAGTTACACCGGGACAGTCGAGCAGTACTTC. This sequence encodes CASSYTGTVEQYF.

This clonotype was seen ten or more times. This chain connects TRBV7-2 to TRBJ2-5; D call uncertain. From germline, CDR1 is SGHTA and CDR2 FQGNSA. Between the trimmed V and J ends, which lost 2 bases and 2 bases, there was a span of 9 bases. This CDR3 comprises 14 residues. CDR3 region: CASSLRFQQETQYF. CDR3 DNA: TGTGCCAGCAGCTTACGGTTTCAGCAAGAGACCCAGTACTTC.

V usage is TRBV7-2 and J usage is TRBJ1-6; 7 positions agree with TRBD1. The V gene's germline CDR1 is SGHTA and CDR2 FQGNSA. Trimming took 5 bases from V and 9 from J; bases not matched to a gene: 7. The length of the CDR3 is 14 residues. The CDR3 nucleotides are TGTGCCAGCAGCCCTACAGGGGTTGGTTCACCCCTCCACTTT. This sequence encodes CASSPTGVGSPLHF.

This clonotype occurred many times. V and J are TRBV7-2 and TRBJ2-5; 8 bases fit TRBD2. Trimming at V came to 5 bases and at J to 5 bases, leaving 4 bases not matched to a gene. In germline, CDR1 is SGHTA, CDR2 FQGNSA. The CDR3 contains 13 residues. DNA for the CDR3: TGTGCCAGCAGCCGGACTAGCTTGGAGACCCAGTACTTC. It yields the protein CASSRTSLETQYF.

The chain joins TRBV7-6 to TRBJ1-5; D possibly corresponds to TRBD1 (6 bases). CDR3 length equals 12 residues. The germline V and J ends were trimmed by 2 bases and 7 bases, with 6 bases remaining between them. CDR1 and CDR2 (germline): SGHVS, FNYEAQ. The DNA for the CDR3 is TGTGCCAGCAGCTTAAGGGGGCAGCCCCAGCATTTT. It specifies CASSLRGQPQHF.

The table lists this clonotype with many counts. CDR3 sequence reads: CASSLGWTGAKPQHF. CDR3 in DNA: TGTGCCAGCAGCTTAGGGTGGACAGGGGCGAAGCCCCAGCATTTT. The rearrangement links TRBV7-2 to TRBJ1-5, with 9 bases that match TRBD1. The V gene's germline CDR1 is SGHTA and CDR2 FQGNSA. This CDR3 has 15 residues. V dropped 1 base and J dropped 8; count of bases not matched to a gene: 6. Based on the CDR3 plus reference TRBV7-2 and TRBJ1-5, the full variable domain is GAGVSQSPSNKVTEKGKDVELRCDPISGHTALYWYRQSLGQGLEFLIYFQGNSAPDKSGLPSDRFSAERTGGSVSTLTIQRTQQEDSAVYLCASSLGWTGAKPQHFGDGTRLSIL.

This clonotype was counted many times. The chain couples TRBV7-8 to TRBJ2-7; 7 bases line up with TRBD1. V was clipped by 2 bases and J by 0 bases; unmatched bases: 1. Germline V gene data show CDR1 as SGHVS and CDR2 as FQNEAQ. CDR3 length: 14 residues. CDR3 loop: CASSLRDSSYEQYF. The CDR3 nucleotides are TGTGCCAGCAGCTTACGGGACAGCTCCTACGAGCAGTACTTC.

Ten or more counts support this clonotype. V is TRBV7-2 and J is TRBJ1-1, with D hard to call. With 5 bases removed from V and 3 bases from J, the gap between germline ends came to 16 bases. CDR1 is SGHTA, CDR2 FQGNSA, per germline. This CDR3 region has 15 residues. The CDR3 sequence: CASSLGVGRDTEAFF. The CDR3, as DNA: TGTGCCAGCAGCCTAGGTGTTGGGAGGGACACTGAAGCTTTCTTT.

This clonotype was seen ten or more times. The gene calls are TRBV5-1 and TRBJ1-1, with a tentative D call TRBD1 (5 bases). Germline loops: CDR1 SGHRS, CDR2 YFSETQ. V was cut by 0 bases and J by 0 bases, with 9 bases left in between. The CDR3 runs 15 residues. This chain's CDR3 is CASSLGQPMNTEAFF. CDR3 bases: TGCGCCAGCAGCTTGGGACAGCCCATGAACACTGAAGCTTTCTTT.

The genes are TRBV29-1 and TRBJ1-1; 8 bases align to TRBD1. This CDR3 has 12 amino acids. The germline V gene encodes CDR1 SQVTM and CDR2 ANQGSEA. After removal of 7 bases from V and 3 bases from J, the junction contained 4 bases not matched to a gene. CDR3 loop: CSAQGADTEAFF. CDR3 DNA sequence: TGCAGCGCCCAGGGGGCGGACACTGAAGCTTTCTTT.

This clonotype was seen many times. DNA of the CDR3: TGTGCCAGCAGCCCGCTGGGGGTTTCGAACACTGAAGCTTTCTTT. Translation gives CASSPLGVSNTEAFF. The V gene is TRBV5-6, the J gene TRBJ1-1; TRBD1 might be the D (5 bases). V was trimmed by 4 bases and J by 1 base, leaving 14 bases between them. This CDR3 has 15 amino acids. The germline CDR1 and CDR2 sequences are SGHDT and YYEEEE.

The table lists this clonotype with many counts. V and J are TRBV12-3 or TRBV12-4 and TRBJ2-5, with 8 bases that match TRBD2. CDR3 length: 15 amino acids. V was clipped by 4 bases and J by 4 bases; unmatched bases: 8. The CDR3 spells CASSWQRGPGETQYF. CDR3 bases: TGTGCCAGCAGTTGGCAGCGGGGGCCGGGAGAGACCCAGTACTTC.

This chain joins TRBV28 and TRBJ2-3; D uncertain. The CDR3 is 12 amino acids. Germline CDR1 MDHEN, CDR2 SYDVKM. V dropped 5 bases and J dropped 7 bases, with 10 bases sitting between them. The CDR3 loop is CASSQPFYTQYF. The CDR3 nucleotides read TGTGCCAGCAGTCAACCCTTTTATACGCAGTATTTT.

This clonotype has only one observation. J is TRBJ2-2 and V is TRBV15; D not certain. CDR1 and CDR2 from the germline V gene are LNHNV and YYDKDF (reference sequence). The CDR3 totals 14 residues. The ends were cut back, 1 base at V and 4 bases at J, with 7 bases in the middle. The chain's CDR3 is CATSRVESTGELFF. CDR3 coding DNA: TGTGCCACCAGCAGAGTAGAGAGCACCGGGGAGCTGTTTTTT.

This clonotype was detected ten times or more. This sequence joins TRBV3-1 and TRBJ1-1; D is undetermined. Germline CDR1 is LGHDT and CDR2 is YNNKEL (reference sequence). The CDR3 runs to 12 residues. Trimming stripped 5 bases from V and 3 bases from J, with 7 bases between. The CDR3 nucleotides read TGTGCCAGCAGCACCCGTTACACTGAAGCTTTCTTT. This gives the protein CASSTRYTEAFF.

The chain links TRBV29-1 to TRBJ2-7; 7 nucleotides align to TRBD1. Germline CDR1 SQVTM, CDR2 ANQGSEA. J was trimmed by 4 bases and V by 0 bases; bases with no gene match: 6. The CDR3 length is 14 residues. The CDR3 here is CSVEDGPGQYEQYF. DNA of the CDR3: TGCAGCGTTGAAGATGGCCCGGGACAGTACGAGCAGTACTTC.

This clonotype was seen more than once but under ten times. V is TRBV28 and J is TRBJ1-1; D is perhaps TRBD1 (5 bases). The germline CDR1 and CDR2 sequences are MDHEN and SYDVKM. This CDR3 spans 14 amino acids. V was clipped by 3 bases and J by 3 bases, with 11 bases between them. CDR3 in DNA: TGTGCCAGCAGTTTCTCTAGGGGATACACTGAAGCTTTCTTT. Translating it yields CASSFSRGYTEAFF.